The 31 T cell receptor beta chains below come from one sample, sequenced in a study of molecular identifiers for immune sequencing clone quantification. One entry per CDR3 protein, called by TCRdb with MiXCR from the PCR reads. The sample yields hundreds of thousands of distinct CDR3 sequences, under 25% seen once. The sequenced material came from naive CD8+ T cells from blood, with Jurkat cell RNA spiked in. Indicated subset: FACS-sorted CD8+CD4-CCR7+CD45RA+ naive T cells. These receptors came from a human donor in good health. Some libraries in this study had Jurkat cell RNA spiked in.

The table lists this clonotype with many counts. This chain uses TRBV7-9 with TRBJ1-1, with unresolved D. The CDR3 contains 12 residues. Germline V CDR1 and CDR2: SEHNR, FQNEAQ (reference sequence). Trimming left V 4 bases short and J 6 bases short, with 9 bases between. For the CDR3, the DNA is TGTGCCAGCAGCTCTCTGGTCCCTGAAGCTTTCTTT. As protein: CASSSLVPEAFF.

This clonotype showed up just a few times. CDR3 loop: CASSSTSGRGYEQYF. In nucleotides, the CDR3 is TGTGCCAGCAGCTCAACCTCGGGTAGGGGTTACGAGCAGTACTTC. The rearrangement uses TRBV7-9 and TRBJ2-7; D perhaps matches TRBD1 (5 bases). Trimming took 4 bases from V and 4 from J, leaving 17 bases between them. Germline loops: CDR1 SEHNR, CDR2 FQNEAQ (reference sequence). This CDR3 spans 15 amino acids.

This clonotype has ten or more counts. The chain combines TRBV29-1 with TRBJ2-3, with 15 bases lining up with TRBD2. Trimming removed 7 bases from V and 4 bases from J; junction bases left unmatched: 9. Germline V gene lookup returns CDR1 SQVTM and CDR2 ANQGSEA. The CDR3 totals 16 residues. CDR3 in DNA: TGCAGCGGCCTCGGGACTAGCGGGAGGCAAGCAGATACGCAGTATTTT. Residues: CSGLGTSGRQADTQYF.

This clonotype was picked up a small number of times. The chain has TRBV2 and TRBJ1-1; D may be TRBD1 (5 bases). CDR1 SNHLY and CDR2 FYNNEI come from the germline V gene. The CDR3 runs 16 residues. The ends were cut back, 4 bases at V and 4 bases at J, with 19 bases in the middle. In nucleotides, the CDR3 is TGTGCCAGCAGTGTCTGGGACTCATGGGGGACCACTGAAGCTTTCTTT. Translating it yields CASSVWDSWGTTEAFF.

The V gene is TRBV6-1, the J gene TRBJ2-7, with TRBD1 identical over 9 bases. Germline CDR1 MNHNS, CDR2 SASEGT. CDR3 size: 13 residues. V lost 10 bases to trimming and J lost 2 bases; unmatched junction nucleotides: 6. The CDR3 loop is CATGTGQTYEQYF. The CDR3 nucleotides are TGTGCCACCGGGACAGGGCAAACCTACGAGCAGTACTTC.

At least ten counts were recorded for this clonotype. The chain joins TRBV2 to TRBJ1-2; 10 nucleotides agree with TRBD1. The CDR3 is 16 residues long. Per the germline V gene, CDR1 is SNHLY and CDR2 is FYNNEI. J gave up 4 bases and V 2 bases, and 7 bases lay outside the gene matches. The CDR3 coding sequence is TGTGCCAGCAGTGAAATTGGACAGGGGGATGTCTATGGCTACACCTTC. Translated: CASSEIGQGDVYGYTF.

About this clonotype: A much larger clonotype is one base distant, so this may be a read error. The V gene is TRBV28, the J gene TRBJ2-3, with D possibly matching TRBD2 (5 bases). Germline loops: CDR1 MDHEN, CDR2 SYDVKM. The CDR3 extends over 15 amino acids. CDR3 region: CASRPSTVGRDTRYF. In DNA form, the CDR3 reads TGTGCCAGCAGACCTAGCACAGTGGGCCGAGATACGCGGTATTTT.

The chain has TRBV10-2 and TRBJ1-5, with D possibly matching TRBD1 (5 bases). The germline V and J ends were trimmed by 6 bases and 0 bases, with 12 bases remaining between them. Germline CDR1 is WSHSY and CDR2 is SAAADI. The CDR3 loop spans 15 amino acids. The DNA for the CDR3 is TGCGCCAGCAGGGCTGGGGGGGATAGCAATCAGCCCCAGCATTTT. As protein: CASRAGGDSNQPQHF.

This clonotype has only a few counts. The chain combines TRBV12-3 or TRBV12-4 with TRBJ2-6; either TRBD1 or TRBD2 may supply D (5 bases each). The CDR3 sequence is 13 residues long. Trimming stripped 11 bases from V and 3 bases from J, with 11 bases between. CDR3 nucleotide sequence: TGTGCCGTCCGGGGCGGTGGGGCCAACGTCCTGACTTTC. Translation: CAVRGGGANVLTF.

This chain connects TRBV4-3 to TRBJ2-3, with D tentatively TRBD2 (6 bases). Deletions cut 3 bases from V and 4 bases from J, with 29 bases between. The CDR3 is 20 amino acids. Germline assignment: CDR1 LGHNA and CDR2 YSLEER. CDR3 sequence (DNA): TGCGCCAGCAGCCAGGGTGAAGCGGGCGGGTTCTACGGGCCGGCAGATACGCAGTATTTT. Residues: CASSQGEAGGFYGPADTQYF.

This clonotype was detected only a few times. This chain joins TRBV10-1 and TRBJ1-5, with D unclear. This CDR3 is 14 amino acids long. Trimming shortened V by 7 bases and J by 3 bases, and 13 bases separated the two germline ends. Per the germline V gene, CDR1 is WNHNN and CDR2 is SYGVQD (reference sequence). CDR3 region: CASKGKQFNQPQHF. The CDR3 region has the DNA TGCGCCAGCAAGGGCAAGCAATTCAATCAGCCCCAGCATTTT.

Worth noting for this clonotype: A clone one base away is much larger, so this may be a read error. This sequence joins TRBV28 and TRBJ2-7, with 8 bases fitting TRBD2. The CDR3 consists of 14 residues. Germline assignment: CDR1 MDHEN and CDR2 SYDVKM. CDR3 residues: CVSSLSAGGKEQYF. The CDR3 bases are TGTGTCAGCAGTTTATCGGCGGGAGGTAAGGAGCAGTACTTC. The full variable domain, its missing parts supplied by reference TRBV28 and TRBJ2-7, is DVKVTQSSRYLVKRTGEKVFLECVQDMDHENMFWYRQDPGLGLRLIYFSYDVKMKEKGDIPEGYSVSREKKERFSLILESASTNQTSMYLCVSSLSAGGKEQYFGPGTRLTVT.

This clonotype was counted a few times. The chain employs TRBV7-9 and TRBJ2-4; 7 bases match TRBD2. After removal of 5 bases from V and 5 bases from J, the junction contained 21 bases not matched to a gene. The germline gives CDR1 SEHNR, CDR2 FQNEAQ (reference sequence). The CDR3 consists of 19 residues. The CDR3 region is CASSPAGGRSESGENIQYF. The CDR3 region has the DNA TGTGCCAGCAGCCCGGCCGGCGGGAGATCAGAGTCGGGTGAAAACATTCAGTACTTC. Variable domain in full (rest from reference TRBV7-9 and TRBJ2-4): DTGVSQNPRHKITKRGQNVTFRCDPISEHNRLYWYRQTLGQGPEFLTYFQNEAQLEKSRLLSDRFSAERPKGSFSTLEIQRTEQGDSAMYLCASSPAGGRSESGENIQYFGAGTRLSVL.

At least ten counts were recorded for this clonotype. Here the CDR3 DNA reads TGTGCCAGCAGTCAGGAGGGGGTACAAGAGACCCAGTACTTC. It translates to CASSQEGVQETQYF. The V call is TRBV6-5, the J call TRBJ2-5; possibly TRBD1 or TRBD2 for D (6 bases each). V gave up 5 bases and J gave up 2 bases, with 12 bases separating them. Germline V gene lookup returns CDR1 MNHEY and CDR2 SVGAGI. CDR3 length equals 14 residues.

Notes on this clonotype: The CDR3 does not end in the conserved phenylalanine or tryptophan, so this is likely a read error. The chain is built from TRBV7-9 and TRBJ1-1; D perhaps matches TRBD1 (5 bases). CDR1 and CDR2 from the germline V gene are SEHNR and FQNEAQ (reference sequence). The V end was cut by 1 base, the J end by 1 base, with 16 bases between. The CDR3 consists of 17 residues. In DNA, the CDR3 is TGTGCCAGCAGCTTAGATCAGGGAGGAGGTTGGAACACTGAAGCTTTCTAT. Its translation: CASSLDQGGGWNTEAFY.

This clonotype has a count of ten or more. This chain connects TRBV2 to TRBJ2-5; weak D call: TRBD2 (6 bases). Germline values: CDR1 SNHLY, CDR2 FYNNEI. Between the trimmed V and J ends, which lost 6 bases and 2 bases, there was a span of 10 bases. The CDR3 runs to 13 residues. CDR3 residues: CASRGEAQETQYF. The DNA for the CDR3 is TGTGCCAGCAGGGGGGAGGCGCAAGAGACCCAGTACTTC.

This clonotype was detected many times. The chain has TRBV20-1 and TRBJ2-2; the D is unclear. The length of the CDR3 is 11 residues. The V and J ends lost 5 bases and 4 bases respectively, with 5 bases between them. Germline loops: CDR1 DFQATT, CDR2 SNEGSKA (reference sequence). The CDR3 spells CSAARTGELFF. The CDR3 bases are TGCAGTGCTGCACGCACCGGGGAGCTGTTTTTT.

This clonotype has more than one count but fewer than ten. This chain uses TRBV27 with TRBJ2-7; D is perhaps TRBD1 (6 bases). CDR1 MNHEY and CDR2 SMNVEV come from the germline V gene (reference sequence). The CDR3 covers 14 residues. The V and J ends lost 2 bases and 5 bases respectively, with 13 bases between them. The CDR3 DNA sequence: TGTGCCAGCAGTTTAGGGGGCCGAGCCAACGAGCAGTACTTC. Translated, it gives CASSLGGRANEQYF.

This chain connects TRBV5-4 to TRBJ2-1; TRBD2 matches at 8 bases. The junction had 7 bases not matched to a gene; V was cut back by 3 bases and J by 2 bases. In germline, CDR1 is SGHNT, CDR2 YYREEE (reference sequence). The CDR3 extends over 16 amino acids. CDR3 protein: CASSSLTSGTYNEQFF. CDR3 DNA sequence: TGTGCCAGCAGCTCCCTAACTAGCGGAACCTACAATGAGCAGTTCTTC.

In the case of this clonotype: A much larger clone lies one base from this, so it may be a read error. This rearrangement joins TRBV7-9 to TRBJ2-7; 13 positions match TRBD2. The V gene's germline CDR1 is SEHNR and CDR2 FQNEAQ (reference sequence). This CDR3 spans 17 amino acids. Here the CDR3 reads CVSSEAGTSGKYYEQYF. The CDR3 DNA reads TGTGTCAGCAGCGAAGCCGGGACTAGCGGGAAGTACTACGAGCAGTACTTC.

This clonotype was detected a few times. The chain couples TRBV29-1 to TRBJ1-2, with D perhaps matching TRBD1 (6 bases). Per the germline V gene, CDR1 is SQVTM and CDR2 is ANQGSEA. The CDR3 covers 14 residues. The V end was cut by 3 bases, the J end by 2 bases, with 13 bases between. The CDR3 loop reads CSVDARDTNYGYTF. Here the CDR3 DNA reads TGCAGCGTTGATGCAAGGGACACGAACTATGGCTACACCTTC.

This clonotype came up many times. The chain is built from TRBV28 and TRBJ1-1; TRBD1 agrees at 9 bases. V trimming: 5 bases; J trimming: 6 bases; junction bases outside the gene matches: 7. This CDR3 is built from 14 residues. Germline assignment: CDR1 MDHEN and CDR2 SYDVKM. CDR3 residues: CASSRTGVNAEAFF. The CDR3 DNA follows: TGTGCCAGCAGTCGGACAGGGGTTAACGCTGAAGCTTTCTTT.

Concerning this clonotype: This may be a read error: a much more frequent sequence differs by one nucleotide. This chain links TRBV14 with TRBJ2-3; D may correspond to TRBD1 or TRBD2 (5 bases each). The CDR3 extends over 16 amino acids. V lost 3 bases, J lost 4 bases, and 17 bases lay in between. The germline V gene encodes CDR1 SGHDN and CDR2 FVKESK. CDR3 in amino acids: CASSHIPAVGPDTQYF. The CDR3 DNA follows: TGTGCCAGCAGCCATATCCCAGCGGTGGGACCAGATACGCAGTATTTT.

The V and J genes are TRBV4-1 and TRBJ2-7; 7 nucleotides line up with TRBD1. V shed 0 bases and J 3 bases; nucleotides not matched to a gene: 8. Germline V lookup: CDR1 MGHRA, CDR2 YSYEKL. This CDR3 has 16 residues. CDR3 DNA sequence: TGCGCCAGCAGCCAAGATCGACAGGGAAGGGTCTACGAGCAGTACTTC. This encodes CASSQDRQGRVYEQYF.

The rearrangement joins TRBV2 to TRBJ2-3; perhaps TRBD2 as D (5 bases). The CDR3 spans 15 residues. Looked up from germline, CDR1 is SNHLY and CDR2 is FYNNEI. V was shortened by 3 bases and J by 4 bases, with 14 bases between the two germline ends. CDR3 region: CASSETFPGSDTQYF. CDR3 coding DNA: TGTGCCAGCAGTGAGACGTTTCCGGGGTCAGATACGCAGTATTTT. Together with reference TRBV2 and TRBJ2-3, the CDR3 gives the full variable domain: EPEVTQTPSHQVTQMGQEVILRCVPISNHLYFYWYRQILGQKVEFLVSFYNNEISEKSEIFDDQFSVERPDGSNFTLKIRSTKLEDSAMYFCASSETFPGSDTQYFGPGTRLTVL.

The genes are TRBV3-1 and TRBJ1-2, with 9 nucleotides matching TRBD1. With 0 bases clipped from V and 7 bases from J, the junction kept 6 bases outside the gene matches. The CDR3 is 15 amino acids. Germline CDR1 LGHDT, CDR2 YNNKEL (reference sequence). The CDR3 region is CASSQDMTGGSGYTF. The CDR3 nucleotides are TGTGCCAGCAGCCAAGATATGACAGGGGGAAGTGGCTACACCTTC.

This chain links TRBV28 with TRBJ2-7, with 9 bases lining up with TRBD2. The V and J ends lost 4 bases and 7 bases, in that order; junction bases with no gene match: 11. There are 15 residues in the CDR3. From germline, CDR1 is MDHEN and CDR2 SYDVKM. The DNA for the CDR3 is TGTGCCAGCAGTTCTTCTGGACTAGCGCTTGCTGAGCAGTACTTC. Translation: CASSSSGLALAEQYF.

Comment on this clonotype: With a much larger clone just one base away, this may be a read error. The V call is TRBV6-5, the J call TRBJ2-3, with D uncertain. Germline-derived CDR1 and CDR2 are MNHEY and SVGAGI. The CDR3 is made up of 15 amino acids. CDR3 nucleotides: TGTGCCGGCAGTCACACCCCGGACAGCACAGATACGCAGTATTTT. Amino acid sequence: CAGSHTPDSTDTQYF.

There are a few counts of this clonotype. V gene TRBV7-9 combines with J gene TRBJ2-7, with 7 bases matching TRBD1. Per germline, CDR1 SEHNR and CDR2 FQNEAQ (reference sequence). This CDR3 is built from 13 residues. Germline trimming cut 5 bases from V and 9 bases from J; bases unmatched to any gene: 10. CDR3 sequence: CASSPTGFHGQYF. As DNA, the CDR3 is TGTGCCAGCAGCCCGACAGGGTTCCACGGGCAGTACTTC. Full variable domain (missing parts from reference TRBV7-9 and TRBJ2-7): DTGVSQNPRHKITKRGQNVTFRCDPISEHNRLYWYRQTLGQGPEFLTYFQNEAQLEKSRLLSDRFSAERPKGSFSTLEIQRTEQGDSAMYLCASSPTGFHGQYFGPGTRLTVT.

The chain links TRBV6-5 to TRBJ2-5, with a possible D match to TRBD2 (6 bases). The CDR3 is made up of 14 amino acids. Germline lookup yields CDR1 MNHEY and CDR2 SVGAGI. The ends were cut back, 2 bases at V and 3 bases at J, with 10 bases in the middle. CDR3 bases: TGTGCCAGCAGTTACCAATGGGGGGAAGAGACCCAGTACTTC. It translates to CASSYQWGEETQYF.

With respect to this clonotype: Germline is not matched at one junction end, which may reflect a read error. The chain recombines TRBV24-1 with TRBJ2-1; D is perhaps TRBD1 (6 bases). The CDR3 runs to 12 residues. In germline, CDR1 is KGHDR, CDR2 SFDVKD. CDR3 in amino acids: CATSDQGNVQFF. CDR3 sequence (DNA): TGTGCCACCAGTGACCAGGGGAATGTGCAGTTCTTC.